What follows are 4 T cell receptor beta chains derived from one specimen sequenced in a study of blood T cell repertoires in COVID-19. Using immunoSEQ multiplex PCR, the repertoire was profiled, and TCRdb retains in-frame clones only, with some absent. This table holds around 130,000 clones, about 79% found once. Sequenced material: peripheral blood. Receptor source: a woman between 70 and 85 years old with acute or convalescent COVID-19.

The rearrangement joins TRBV7-8 to TRBJ1-4; TRBD1 might be the D (6 bases). The CDR3 contains 14 residues. Trimming pared 0 bases from V and 13 bases from J, leaving 15 bases between. The germline gives CDR1 SGHVS, CDR2 FQNEAQ. CDR3 DNA sequence: TGTGCCAGCAGCTTAGCGGGGGGGGCGAGTTTACTGTTTTTT. It specifies CASSLAGGASLLFF.

The chain employs TRBV12-3 or TRBV12-4 and TRBJ1-6; maybe TRBD1 (6 bases). V was trimmed by 6 bases and J by 9 bases, leaving 12 bases between them. The CDR3 has 13 residues. CDR3 DNA sequence: TGTGCCAGCAGACAGGGTTGGGGTTCACCCCTCCACTTT. It is translated as CASRQGWGSPLHF.

The chain has TRBV7-2 and TRBJ2-3, with TRBD2 as a possible D gene (5 bases). Germline V gene lookup returns CDR1 SGHTA and CDR2 FQGNSA. Trimming removed 2 bases at V and 5 bases at J, with 11 bases between. CDR3 size: 14 residues. As DNA, the CDR3 is TGTGCCAGCAGCTTAAGTCCCGGAGGAGATACGCAGTATTTT. Translation: CASSLSPGGDTQYF.

The chain couples TRBV4-3 to TRBJ2-2; TRBD1 agrees at 10 bases. This CDR3 has 17 residues. Germline CDR1 is LGHNA and CDR2 is YSLEER. The trim removed 4 bases at V and 6 bases at J, leaving 11 bases unmatched. The chain's CDR3 is CASSPTGGPDHPGELFF. The DNA of the CDR3 is TGCGCCAGCAGCCCGACAGGGGGCCCCGACCACCCCGGGGAGCTGTTTTTT.